This TCR beta chain was identified in a study of memory B cells and T cells in multiple sclerosis. Trimming cost V 3 bases and J 0 bases; bases outside gene matches: 3. The CDR3 length is 15 residues. Looked up from germline, CDR1 is PRHDT and CDR2 is FYEKMQ (reference sequence). Sequencing used immunoSEQ multiplex PCR; TCRdb keeps in-frame clones, though not all of them. This sample has 25,000 to 35,000 clones, with more than 75% found just once. As to this clone: The antigen is not known.

Stimulus-free culture yielded autoproliferating CFSE-dim and non-proliferating CFSE-high T cells, each sequenced separately. Replicate wells were pooled after around seven days of stimulus-free culture of 45 million to 50 million CFSE-labeled PBMCs. V and J are TRBV13 and TRBJ2-7, with 9 bases that match TRBD2. Sequenced material: PBMCs from blood kept in culture. This receptor was taken from a human donor with multiple sclerosis. The CDR3 region has the DNA TGTGCCAGCAGCTTGGGCGGGAGGGACTCCTACGAGCAGTACTTC. It encodes CASSLGGRDSYEQYF.